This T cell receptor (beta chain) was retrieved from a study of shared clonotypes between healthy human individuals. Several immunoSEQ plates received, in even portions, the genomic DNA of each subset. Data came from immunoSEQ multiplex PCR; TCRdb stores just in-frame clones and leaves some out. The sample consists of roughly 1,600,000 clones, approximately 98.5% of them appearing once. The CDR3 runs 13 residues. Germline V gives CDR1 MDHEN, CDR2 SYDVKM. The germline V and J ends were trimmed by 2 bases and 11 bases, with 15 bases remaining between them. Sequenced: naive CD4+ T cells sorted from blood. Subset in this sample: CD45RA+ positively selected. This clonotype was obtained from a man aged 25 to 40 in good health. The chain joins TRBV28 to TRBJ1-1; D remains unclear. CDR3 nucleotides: TGTGCCAGCAGTTTAACCACCGGAACAAGGGCTTTCTTT. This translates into CASSLTTGTRAFF. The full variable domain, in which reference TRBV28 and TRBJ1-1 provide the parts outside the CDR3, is DVKVTQSSRYLVKRTGEKVFLECVQDMDHENMFWYRQDPGLGLRLIYFSYDVKMKEKGDIPEGYSVSREKKERFSLILESASTNQTSMYLCASSLTTGTRAFFGQGTRLTVV.